This entry features one TCR beta chain sequence. TCRdb keeps only in-frame clones here, not all; method: immunoSEQ multiplex PCR. The sample includes tens of thousands of clones, approximately 90% of them seen just once. Between the trimmed V and J ends, which lost 1 base and 10 bases, there was a span of 8 bases. The CDR3 loop spans 12 amino acids. Germline V lookup: CDR1 LGHDT, CDR2 YNNKEL (reference sequence). This record comes from a study of blood T cell repertoires in COVID-19. The chain is built from TRBV3-1 (or the pseudogene TRBV3-2) and TRBJ2-1; D remains unclear. This clonotype was obtained from a middle-aged woman with active COVID-19. Sequenced input: peripheral blood. The CDR3 loop is CASSQGTSEQFF. As DNA, the CDR3 is TGTGCCAGCAGCCAAGGCACATCCGAGCAGTTCTTC.